This T cell receptor beta chain was sequenced during a study of PD-L1 blockade in urothelial cancer. At the level of the study: Counts from blood samples showed a median of roughly 150,000 T cells.

The repertoire was sequenced with immunoSEQ multiplex PCR; TCRdb's copy has only in-frame clones and lacks some. The table lists approximately 36,000 clones, more than 75% of them singletons. Looked up from germline, CDR1 is SGHNT and CDR2 is YYREEE (reference sequence). This CDR3 is built from 16 residues. Trimming cost V 3 bases and J 0 bases; bases outside gene matches: 8. Time point meaning: peripheral blood 6 weeks after treatment start. Patients presented with locally advanced or metastatic urothelial carcinoma. A total of 1 to 8 samples per patient were collected pretreatment and on-treatment. The chain recombines TRBV5-4 with TRBJ2-7; 8 nucleotides align to TRBD2. The TCR was taken from a man between 35 and 55 years old with urothelial cancer. The sample here was PBMCs, taken around atezolizumab (anti-PD-L1) treatment. The DNA for the CDR3 is TGTGCCAGCAGCTCCGGGACTAGACCCAGCTCCTACGAGCAGTACTTC. Its translation: CASSSGTRPSSYEQYF.